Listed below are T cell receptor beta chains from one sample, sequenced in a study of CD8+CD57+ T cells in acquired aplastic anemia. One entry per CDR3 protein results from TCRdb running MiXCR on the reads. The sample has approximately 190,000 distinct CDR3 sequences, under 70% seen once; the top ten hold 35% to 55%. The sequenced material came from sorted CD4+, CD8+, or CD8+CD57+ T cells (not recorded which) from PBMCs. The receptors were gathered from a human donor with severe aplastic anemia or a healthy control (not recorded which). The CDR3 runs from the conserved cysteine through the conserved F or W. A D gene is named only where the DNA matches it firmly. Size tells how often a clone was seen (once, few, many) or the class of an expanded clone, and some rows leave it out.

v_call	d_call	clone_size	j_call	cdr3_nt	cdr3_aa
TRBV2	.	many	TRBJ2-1	TGTGCCAGCAGTGAACGGGGGTATGAGCAGTTCTTC	CASSERGYEQFF
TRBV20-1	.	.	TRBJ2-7	TGCAGTGCTAGCGAGGGGTATGGTTCCTACGAGCAGTACTTC	CSASEGYGSYEQYF
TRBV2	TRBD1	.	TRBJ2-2	TGTGCCAGCACGGACAGGGCAAACACCGGGGAGCTGTTTTTT	CASTDRANTGELFF
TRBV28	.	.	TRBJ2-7	TGTGCCAGCAGTTTACCCTACGAGCAGTACTTC	CASSLPYEQYF
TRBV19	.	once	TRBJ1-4	TGTGCCAGTAGTATCTCCCAAGCGAGAGAAAAACTGTTTTTT	CASSISQAREKLFF
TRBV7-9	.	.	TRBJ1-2	TGTGCCAGCAGCCCTCAGCCAGGGGAGGGTGGCTACACCTTC	CASSPQPGEGGYTF
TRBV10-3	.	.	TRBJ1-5	TGTGCCATCAGTGGTAACAATCAGCCCCAGCATTTT	CAISGNNQPQHF
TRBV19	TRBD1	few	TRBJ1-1	TGTGCCAGTAGGCCGGGGACAGGGGGCGCGGGTACTGAAGCTTTCTTT	CASRPGTGGAGTEAFF
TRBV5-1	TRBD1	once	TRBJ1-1	TGTGCCAGCAGCCGTGGACAGGGACTGGGTGAAGCTTTCTTT	CASSRGQGLGEAFF
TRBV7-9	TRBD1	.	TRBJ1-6	TGTGCCAGCAGTCGGGGACAGAGAGATTCACCCCTCCACTTT	CASSRGQRDSPLHF
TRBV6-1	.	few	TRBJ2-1	TGTGCCAGCAGTGAGGGGTCGGGGCCCTCCTACAATGAGCAGTTCTTC	CASSEGSGPSYNEQFF
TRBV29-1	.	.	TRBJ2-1	TGCAGCGTTACCAGCGCCTTCTACAATGAGCAGTTCTTC	CSVTSAFYNEQFF
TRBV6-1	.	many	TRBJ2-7	TGTGCCAGCGGGGATAGCCTTACCCTTGAGGAGCAGTACTTC	CASGDSLTLEEQYF
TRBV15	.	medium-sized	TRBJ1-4	TGTGCCACCAGCACAGCCGACAGAGCTAATGAAAAACTGTTTTTT	CATSTADRANEKLFF
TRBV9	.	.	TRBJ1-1	TGTGCCAGCAGCGTAGCGGCAGGGAGTGAAGCTTTCTTT	CASSVAAGSEAFF
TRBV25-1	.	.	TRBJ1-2	TGTGCCAGCAGTGAGACCGGGACGGGCTATGGCTACACCTTC	CASSETGTGYGYTF
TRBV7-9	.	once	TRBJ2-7	TGTGCCAGCAGCTTAGTCGGCCAGTACGAGCAGTACTTC	CASSLVGQYEQYF
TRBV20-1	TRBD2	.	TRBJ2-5	TGCAGTGCTCTCGGAACTAGCGGGAGGATCGGAGAGACCCAGTACTTC	CSALGTSGRIGETQYF
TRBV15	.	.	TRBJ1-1	TGTGCCACCAGCAGAGATGAGACAGCTAACACTGAAGCTTTCTTT	CATSRDETANTEAFF
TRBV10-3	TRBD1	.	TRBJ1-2	TGTGCCAGCAGTGGGGACAGTGGCTACACCTTC	CASSGDSGYTF
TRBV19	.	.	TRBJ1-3	TGTGCCAGTAACGGGCAGGGCACTTTTGGAAACACCATATATTTT	CASNGQGTFGNTIYF
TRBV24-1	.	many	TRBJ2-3	TGTGCCACCTCTGCTACGGTAAGCCCCACAGATACGCAGTATTTT	CATSATVSPTDTQYF
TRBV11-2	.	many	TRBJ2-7	TGTGCCAGCAGCTTAGTCGGGACCTACGAGCAGTACTTC	CASSLVGTYEQYF
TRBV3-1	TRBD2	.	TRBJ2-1	TGTGCCAGCAGCCCCTTAGCGGGTAGCTCCTACAATGAGCAGTTCTTC	CASSPLAGSSYNEQFF
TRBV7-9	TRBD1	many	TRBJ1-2	TGTGCCAGCTCTGAGGGACAGGGTAACTATGGCTACACCTTC	CASSEGQGNYGYTF
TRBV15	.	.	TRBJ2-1	TGTGCCACCAGCAGAGATAGGACGGACTACAATGAGCAGTTCTTC	CATSRDRTDYNEQFF
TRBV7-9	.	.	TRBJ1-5	TGTGCCAGCAGCTTAGAGTCGGTCAATCAGCCCCAGCATTTT	CASSLESVNQPQHF
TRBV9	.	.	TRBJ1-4	TGTGCCAGCAGCGGGGGGGGCAGCTATAATGAAAAACTGTTTTTT	CASSGGGSYNEKLFF
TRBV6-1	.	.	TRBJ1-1	TGTGCCAGCAGTCCCTCGCAGGGTGTGACTGAAGCTTTCTTT	CASSPSQGVTEAFF